Described below is a single T cell receptor beta chain sequence and its context. The sample is drawn from a study of blood T cell repertoires in COVID-19. Background on the study: The origin of the acute and convalescent COVID-19 samples was the United States, Italy and Spain. T cells, B-cell-depleted T cells, or PBMCs supplied cDNA or gDNA.

Per the original methods: Reference gene primer amplification gave estimated nucleated cell counts. The table came from immunoSEQ multiplex PCR; TCRdb's copy has only in-frame clones and leaves some out. V and J calls and clone size follow that table, whereas D and trimming were derived from the DNA. This sample has under 55,000 clones; approximately 87% occur once, and the top ten carry less than 6%. Germline CDR1 and CDR2: LNHNV and YYDKDF (reference sequence). The CDR3 is made up of 16 amino acids. V was clipped by 4 bases and J by 4 bases; unmatched bases: 7. The specimen was peripheral blood. This chain joins TRBV15 and TRBJ1-5; 10 bases line up with TRBD1. The source of this sequence is a human donor in a cohort sampled during active COVID-19. Written as DNA, the CDR3 is TGTGCCACCAGCACCCGGACAGGGGGATTTAATCAGCCCCAGCATTTT. Translating it yields CATSTRTGGFNQPQHF.